This T cell receptor beta chain was retrieved from a study of T cells after yellow fever vaccination. CDR3 length equals 14 residues. Trimming pared 1 base from V and 5 bases from J, leaving 11 bases between. Germline lookup yields CDR1 GTSNPN and CDR2 SVGIG (reference sequence). This clonotype has a count of ten or more. Its target is not known. Regarding the study as a whole: Some clonotypes were seen in both the CD4 and the CD8 compartments. These made up a small share and likely arose from convergent recombination. After the booster, 96% of CD4 and 75% to 90% of CD8 primary-response clones were re-detected.

Template-switching 5'RACE yielded the TCR cDNA; a universal primer site and UMIs were added in the process. Each CDR3 protein is one row after TCRdb ran MiXCR on the 5' RACE reads. Seen here are over 100,000 distinct CDR3 sequences, roughly 8.4% observed once, and the top ten hold 25%. The chain carries TRBV30 and TRBJ2-2; D uncertain. The sequenced sample was CD8+ T cells sorted from PBMCs, obtained 45 days after the yellow fever booster vaccination. This TCR came from a man aged 25-45 years who received the YFV17D yellow fever vaccine. The CDR3 sequence is CAWSALDPTGELFF. CDR3 bases: TGTGCCTGGAGTGCCCTCGACCCTACCGGGGAGCTGTTTTTT.